This T cell receptor beta chain derives from a study of technical replicates of blood from a handful of donors. Trimming pared 5 bases from V and 4 bases from J, leaving 16 bases between. In germline, CDR1 is SGHTS, CDR2 YDEGEE. The length of the CDR3 is 15 residues. TCRdb's table, derived via immunoSEQ multiplex PCR, lists solely in-frame clones and lacks some. The table lists some 68,000 clones, nearly 97% of them singletons, with about 0.25% in the top ten. Sequencing was done on a sample of T cells isolated from PBMCs. The chain links TRBV5-8 to TRBJ1-5, with a possible D match to TRBD1 (6 bases). The source is a human donor in good health. The CDR3 DNA reads as TGTGCCAGCAGTAATACGGTGACAGGTAATCAGCCCCAGCATTTT. Translating it yields CASSNTVTGNQPQHF.